Presented here are 30 T cell receptor beta chains from one specimen sequenced in a study of beta chain features in type 1 diabetes. Study-wide findings and caveats: A moderate, significant TCRB CDR3 shortening appeared in type 1 diabetes across four CD4+ subsets.

The entirety of the isolated RNA underwent reverse transcription, so expressed TCRB transcripts were sequenced. Sequencing used immunoSEQ multiplex PCR; TCRdb keeps in-frame clones, though not all of them. The sample has about 47,000 clones, about 48% seen once. No antigen has been identified for these receptors. Sequencing was performed on stem cell memory CD4+ T cells from blood. All receptors come from a young man with type 1 diabetes.

J is TRBJ2-7 and V is TRBV7-2; the D gene is possibly TRBD2 (5 bases). Germline V CDR1 and CDR2: SGHTA, FQGNSA. This CDR3 is built from 15 residues. Trimming took off 2 bases at V and 3 bases at J, with 14 bases between the two ends. This CDR3 reads CASSLSGPDFYEQYF. Written as DNA, the CDR3 is TGTGCCAGCAGCTTAAGCGGTCCTGACTTCTACGAGCAGTACTTC.

The table lists this clone with a few counts. The chain joins TRBV25-1 to TRBJ2-1; D is unclear. V was clipped by 0 bases and J by 6 bases, with 12 bases between them. CDR1 is MGHDK, CDR2 SYGVNS, per germline. CDR3 size: 15 residues. CDR3 DNA: TGTGCCAGCAGTGAATACGGTTCATATGGCAATGAGCAGTTCTTC. This codes for CASSEYGSYGNEQFF.

The chain recombines TRBV28 with TRBJ1-1, with D possibly TRBD1 on 5 matching bases. V was shortened by 0 bases and J by 1 base, with 9 bases between the two germline ends. The CDR3 sequence is 15 residues long. Germline values: CDR1 MDHEN, CDR2 SYDVKM. The CDR3 bases are TGTGCCAGCAGTTTATGGGGGGGACCGAACACTGAAGCTTTCTTT. Amino acid sequence: CASSLWGGPNTEAFF.

The chain uses TRBV5-4 and TRBJ2-5; possible D gene TRBD2, 5 bases. The CDR3 covers 14 residues. V dropped 4 bases and J dropped 1 base, with 11 bases sitting between them. The germline gives CDR1 SGHNT, CDR2 YYREEE (reference sequence). The CDR3 coding sequence is TGTGCCAGCAGCGCTGACTACGTCCAAGAGACCCAGTACTTC. It codes for CASSADYVQETQYF.

V and J are TRBV14 and TRBJ1-1, with 8 bases matching TRBD1. CDR1 and CDR2 (germline): SGHDN, FVKESK. There are 15 residues in the CDR3. Germline trimming cut 3 bases from V and 0 bases from J; bases unmatched to any gene: 3. CDR3 nucleotide sequence: TGTGCCAGCAGCCATCAGGGGGCGGTGAACACTGAAGCTTTCTTT. This gives the protein CASSHQGAVNTEAFF.

This clone was recorded a few times. The genes are TRBV10-3 and TRBJ2-5, with 11 bases lining up with TRBD2. Looked up from germline, CDR1 is ENHRY and CDR2 is SYGVKD. The V and J ends lost 3 bases and 4 bases, in that order; junction bases with no gene match: 4. This CDR3 has 15 amino acids. The CDR3 DNA reads as TGTGCCATCAGTGAAATAGCGGGAGGGGGAGAGACCCAGTACTTC. It yields the protein CAISEIAGGGETQYF.

V usage is TRBV28 and J usage is TRBJ1-2; a possible D gene is TRBD1 (5 bases). This CDR3 has 13 residues. Per germline, CDR1 MDHEN and CDR2 SYDVKM. V shed 3 bases and J shed 8 bases, with 13 bases lying between them. CDR3 in DNA: TGTGCCAGCAGTTTGTTTGCAGGGCGAGGCTACACCTTC. As protein: CASSLFAGRGYTF.

This clone was observed a handful of times. V is TRBV10-3 and J is TRBJ2-5; 13 nucleotides line up with TRBD2. The CDR3 contains 15 residues. Trimming at V came to 4 bases and at J to 2 bases, leaving 1 base not matched to a gene. Germline CDR1 and CDR2: ENHRY and SYGVKD. CDR3 in DNA: TGTGCCATCAGTGCGGGACTAGCGGGGCAAGAGACCCAGTACTTC. Protein product: CAISAGLAGQETQYF.

Only a few counts were recorded for this clone. The chain uses TRBV4-1 and TRBJ1-5; D is unresolved. Germline V lookup: CDR1 MGHRA, CDR2 YSYEKL. The CDR3 has 14 amino acids. The V gene lost 0 bases and the J gene lost 5 bases, with 8 bases spanning the gap. For the CDR3, the DNA is TGCGCCAGCAGCCAAGATTTCGTTCATCAGCCCCAGCATTTT. Translation gives CASSQDFVHQPQHF.

CDR3 in DNA: TGTGCCACCAGCAGAGGAGGCGGGAGGGGTGGTGAGCAGTTCTTC. Translation gives CATSRGGGRGGEQFF. The chain is built from TRBV15 and TRBJ2-1; 9 nucleotides line up with TRBD2. V lost 1 base and J lost 9; bases outside the gene matches: 7. Germline values: CDR1 LNHNV, CDR2 YYDKDF (reference sequence). The CDR3 is made up of 15 amino acids.

The chain carries TRBV10-3 and TRBJ2-4; weak D call: TRBD2 (5 bases). The V gene lost 3 bases and the J gene lost 7 bases, with 16 bases spanning the gap. CDR3 length: 15 amino acids. Germline CDR1 is ENHRY and CDR2 is SYGVKD. The CDR3 sequence is CAISEAAAGGNIQYF. In nucleotides, the CDR3 is TGTGCCATCAGTGAAGCCGCGGCCGGCGGGAACATTCAGTACTTC.

This clone appeared a few times. V usage is TRBV2 and J usage is TRBJ1-5; 8 bases match TRBD1. Germline V gene lookup returns CDR1 SNHLY and CDR2 FYNNEI. Unmatched junction bases numbered 3, after V lost 6 bases and J lost 2 bases. This CDR3 has 14 residues. CDR3 DNA: TGTGCCAGCAGCCAGGGGGCCCGCAATCAGCCCCAGCATTTT. As protein: CASSQGARNQPQHF.

V gene TRBV10-3 combines with J gene TRBJ2-5; 7 positions match TRBD2. Per the germline V gene, CDR1 is ENHRY and CDR2 is SYGVKD. V trimming: 4 bases; J trimming: 4 bases; junction bases outside the gene matches: 6. This CDR3 comprises 14 residues. The CDR3 region is CAISGSWEGETQYF. CDR3 nucleotide sequence: TGTGCCATCAGTGGGAGTTGGGAGGGAGAGACCCAGTACTTC.

This clone showed up just a few times. The V gene is TRBV29-1, the J gene TRBJ2-2, with TRBD1 as a possible D gene (7 bases). The CDR3 spans 15 residues. Looked up from germline, CDR1 is SQVTM and CDR2 is ANQGSEA. V was pared by 4 bases and J by 3 bases, with 15 bases between. CDR3 residues: CSVARGDSYTGELFF. CDR3 DNA sequence: TGCAGCGTTGCCCGCGGGGACAGTTACACCGGGGAGCTGTTTTTT.

This clone was detected a few times. This chain uses TRBV7-9 with TRBJ1-1; D unresolved. This CDR3 contains 14 residues. V was cut by 5 bases and J by 3 bases, with 13 bases left in between. Germline assignment: CDR1 SEHNR and CDR2 FQNEAQ (reference sequence). CDR3 DNA: TGTGCCAGCAGCCAGCCCGGAGCGTACACTGAAGCTTTCTTT. Translating it yields CASSQPGAYTEAFF.

This clone occurred a few times. V gene TRBV7-2 combines with J gene TRBJ2-3, with 7 nucleotides matching TRBD2. Germline V gives CDR1 SGHTA, CDR2 FQGNSA. J was trimmed by 3 bases and V by 3 bases; bases with no gene match: 6. The CDR3 runs 15 residues. DNA of the CDR3: TGTGCCAGCAGCTTTGCGGGAGATAGGACAGATACGCAGTATTTT. Residues: CASSFAGDRTDTQYF. Full variable domain (remainder filled in from reference TRBV7-2 and TRBJ2-3): GAGVSQSPSNKVTEKGKDVELRCDPISGHTALYWYRQSLGQGLEFLIYFQGNSAPDKSGLPSDRFSAERTGGSVSTLTIQRTQQEDSAVYLCASSFAGDRTDTQYFGPGTRLTVL.

The rearrangement joins TRBV6-6 to TRBJ2-7; D is unresolved. Trimming removed 0 bases from V and 8 bases from J, with 8 bases in between. The CDR3 contains 12 residues. From germline, CDR1 is MNHNY and CDR2 SVGAGI (reference sequence). This CDR3 is CASSYSPFQQYF. CDR3 coding DNA: TGTGCCAGCAGTTACTCCCCCTTCCAGCAGTACTTC.

This clone was seen only a few times. The chain is built from TRBV7-2 and TRBJ2-7; 7 positions match TRBD2. Per the germline V gene, CDR1 is SGHTA and CDR2 is FQGNSA. V gave up 1 base and J gave up 4 bases; unmatched junction bases: 7. This CDR3 comprises 15 residues. CDR3 DNA: TGTGCCAGCAGCTTAGGAGGCGGGAGTCAGTACGAGCAGTACTTC. It yields the protein CASSLGGGSQYEQYF.

The chain has TRBV19 and TRBJ2-1; weak D call: TRBD1 (6 bases). The V end lost 4 bases, the J end lost 6 bases, and 13 bases lay between the germline ends. This CDR3 has 14 residues. Germline V gene sequence: CDR1 LNHDA, CDR2 SQIVND (reference sequence). CDR3 nucleotides: TGTGCCAGTAGTACAGGGGAGTTTGTCAATGAGCAGTTCTTC. It encodes CASSTGEFVNEQFF.

This chain joins TRBV6-1 and TRBJ2-1; TRBD1 matches at 8 bases. The CDR3 is 11 residues long. V gave up 3 bases and J gave up 15 bases; unmatched junction bases: 4. The germline gives CDR1 MNHNS, CDR2 SASEGT. DNA for the CDR3: TGTGCCAGCAGTGATGGACAGGGTTGGTTCTTC. It yields the protein CASSDGQGWFF.

The table lists this clone with a few counts. V and J are TRBV4-2 and TRBJ2-7; D possibly corresponds to TRBD1 (5 bases). The CDR3 consists of 15 residues. Per germline, CDR1 LGHNA and CDR2 YNFKEQ. V was trimmed by 0 bases and J by 6 bases, leaving 15 bases between them. CDR3 residues: CASSQEPQARSEQYF. CDR3 in DNA: TGTGCCAGCAGCCAAGAACCACAGGCTAGGTCCGAGCAGTACTTC.

This chain connects TRBV28 to TRBJ1-1; D remains unclear. Per germline, CDR1 MDHEN and CDR2 SYDVKM. Trimming left V 3 bases short and J 5 bases short, with 7 bases between. The CDR3 is 12 residues long. This CDR3 reads CASSFGRTEAFF. The CDR3 coding sequence is TGTGCCAGCAGTTTCGGTCGGACTGAAGCTTTCTTT.

The genes are TRBV18 and TRBJ1-1; no definite D call. This CDR3 has 13 amino acids. Germline V gives CDR1 KGHSH, CDR2 LQKENI. Trimming shortened V by 3 bases and J by 0 bases, and 5 bases separated the two germline ends. CDR3 in DNA: TGTGCCAGCTCACCTTCCATGAACACTGAAGCTTTCTTT. Protein: CASSPSMNTEAFF.

This clone came up a few times. The chain combines TRBV28 with TRBJ2-7, with 7 bases matching TRBD2. Germline V gives CDR1 MDHEN, CDR2 SYDVKM. The CDR3 length is 16 residues. The V and J ends lost 2 bases and 2 bases, in that order; junction bases with no gene match: 9. The CDR3 coding sequence is TGTGCCAGCAGTTTAATCTCTAGCGGCCGACCCTACGAGCAGTACTTC. Translation: CASSLISSGRPYEQYF.

V is TRBV28 and J is TRBJ2-7; TRBD1 agrees at 9 bases. The CDR3 loop spans 16 amino acids. Germline assignment: CDR1 MDHEN and CDR2 SYDVKM. The ends lost 5 bases at V and 1 base at J; junction bases unmatched: 9. The CDR3 region has the DNA TGTGCCAGCAGTCCCCACGGACAGGGGAATTCCTACGAGCAGTACTTC. Its translation is CASSPHGQGNSYEQYF.

This chain links TRBV28 with TRBJ1-3, with D maybe TRBD1 (5 bases). Germline V lookup: CDR1 MDHEN, CDR2 SYDVKM. The CDR3 runs to 14 residues. V dropped 7 bases and J dropped 1 base, with 11 bases sitting between them. The CDR3, as DNA: TGTGCCAGCAAAATCCAGGGTTCTGGAAACACCATATATTTT. Amino acids: CASKIQGSGNTIYF.

The CDR3 loop reads CASSSYDSRYGYTF. The CDR3 nucleotides are TGTGCCAGCAGTTCTTACGACAGTCGTTATGGCTACACCTTC. The chain uses TRBV27 and TRBJ1-2; weak D call: TRBD1 (5 bases). There are 14 residues in the CDR3. Per germline, CDR1 MNHEY and CDR2 SMNVEV (reference sequence). V lost 4 bases and J lost 5, with 14 bases in between.

This clone appeared a few times. V is TRBV28 and J is TRBJ1-1, with 10 bases fitting TRBD1. In germline, CDR1 is MDHEN, CDR2 SYDVKM. V dropped 4 bases and J dropped 4; count of bases not matched to a gene: 9. The CDR3 runs 16 residues. The CDR3 region has the DNA TGTGCCAGCAGTTCCCCGGGACAGGGGATTGGCACTGAAGCTTTCTTT. This sequence encodes CASSSPGQGIGTEAFF.

The V gene is TRBV7-9, the J gene TRBJ2-1; a weak D match, TRBD2 (5 bases). There are 15 residues in the CDR3. The germline gives CDR1 SEHNR, CDR2 FQNEAQ (reference sequence). Trimming removed 5 bases from V and 0 bases from J, with 11 bases in between. CDR3 sequence: CASSVWTHSYNEQFF. CDR3 nucleotide sequence: TGTGCCAGCAGCGTCTGGACTCACTCCTACAATGAGCAGTTCTTC.

This rearrangement joins TRBV10-3 to TRBJ2-7, with 12 bases lining up with TRBD1. CDR1 ENHRY and CDR2 SYGVKD come from the germline V gene. Unmatched junction bases numbered 6, after V lost 6 bases and J lost 6 bases. This CDR3 is 14 amino acids long. CDR3 DNA sequence: TGTGCCATCAGGTCGGGACAGGGGGCGGGCGAGCAGTACTTC. Residues: CAIRSGQGAGEQYF.